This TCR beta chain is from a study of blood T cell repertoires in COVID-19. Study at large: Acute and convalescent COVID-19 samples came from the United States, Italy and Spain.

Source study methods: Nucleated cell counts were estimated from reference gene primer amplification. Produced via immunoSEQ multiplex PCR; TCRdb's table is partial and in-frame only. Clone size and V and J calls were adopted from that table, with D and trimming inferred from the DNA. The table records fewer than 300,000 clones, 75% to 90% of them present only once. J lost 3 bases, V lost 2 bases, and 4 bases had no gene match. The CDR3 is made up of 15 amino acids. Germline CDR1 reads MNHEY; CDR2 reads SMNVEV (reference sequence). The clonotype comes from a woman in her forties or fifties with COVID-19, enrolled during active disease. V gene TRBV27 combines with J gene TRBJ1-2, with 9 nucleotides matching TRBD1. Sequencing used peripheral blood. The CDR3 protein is CASSLATGGDYGYTF. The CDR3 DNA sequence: TGTGCCAGCAGTTTAGCGACAGGGGGGGACTATGGCTACACCTTC.